The present T cell receptor beta chain was sequenced within a study of glioma-infiltrating T cells. Turning to the study itself: Approximately 920,000 peripheral T cells were targeted at roughly 4.5- to 10-fold coverage.

Deletions cut 5 bases from V and 3 bases from J, with 14 bases between. Germline loops: CDR1 SEHNR, CDR2 FQNEAQ (reference sequence). The CDR3 sequence is 14 residues long. Amplification of TCR alpha and beta CDR3 regions from RNA used iRepertoire nested multiplex PCR. Tissue mRNA or PBMC total RNA, roughly 100-400 ng, went into one-step reverse transcription and amplification. MiXCR was run by TCRdb on the multiplex PCR reads, yielding one entry per CDR3 protein. The table records about 410,000 distinct CDR3 sequences, approximately 42% of them present only once. This clonotype was detected only once.

The J gene is TRBJ2-7, the V gene TRBV7-9, with D uncertain. Sequences were obtained from glioma tissue, nonneoplastic brain tissue, or PBMCs (not recorded which). The receptor was isolated from a human donor with low-grade glioma or glioblastoma, undergoing nonglioma brain surgery, or in good health (not recorded which). The CDR3 spells CASSHQPKNYEQYF. In nucleotides, the CDR3 is TGTGCCAGCAGCCACCAGCCGAAGAACTACGAGCAGTACTTC. Based on the CDR3 plus reference TRBV7-9 and TRBJ2-7, the full variable domain is DTGVSQNPRHKITKRGQNVTFRCDPISEHNRLYWYRQTLGQGPEFLTYFQNEAQLEKSRLLSDRFSAERPKGSFSTLEIQRTEQGDSAMYLCASSHQPKNYEQYFGPGTRLTVT.